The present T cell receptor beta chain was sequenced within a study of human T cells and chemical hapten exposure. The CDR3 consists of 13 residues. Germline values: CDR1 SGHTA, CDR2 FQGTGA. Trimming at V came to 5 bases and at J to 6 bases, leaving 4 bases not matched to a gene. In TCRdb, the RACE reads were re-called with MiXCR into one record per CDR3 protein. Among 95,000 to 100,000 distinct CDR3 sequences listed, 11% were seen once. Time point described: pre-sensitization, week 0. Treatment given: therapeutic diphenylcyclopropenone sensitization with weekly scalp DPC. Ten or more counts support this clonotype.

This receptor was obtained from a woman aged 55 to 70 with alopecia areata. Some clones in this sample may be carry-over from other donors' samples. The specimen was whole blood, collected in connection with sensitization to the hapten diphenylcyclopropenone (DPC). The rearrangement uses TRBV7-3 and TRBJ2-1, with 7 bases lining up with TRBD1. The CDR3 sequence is CASSPTGVNEQFF. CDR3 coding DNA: TGTGCCAGCAGCCCCACAGGGGTCAATGAGCAGTTCTTC.